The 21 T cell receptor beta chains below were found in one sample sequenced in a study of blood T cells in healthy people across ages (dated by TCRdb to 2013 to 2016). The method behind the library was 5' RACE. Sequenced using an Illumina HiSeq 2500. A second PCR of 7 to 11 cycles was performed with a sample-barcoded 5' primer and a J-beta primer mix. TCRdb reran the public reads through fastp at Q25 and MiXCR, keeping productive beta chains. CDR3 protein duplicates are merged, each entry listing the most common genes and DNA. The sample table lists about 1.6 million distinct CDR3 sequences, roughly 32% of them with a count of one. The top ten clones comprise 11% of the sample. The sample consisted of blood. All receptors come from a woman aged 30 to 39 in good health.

The CDR3 region is CASSQPRPYRNEQFF. CDR3 DNA: TGTGCCAGCAGCCAACCACGCCCCTATAGGAATGAGCAGTTCTTC. The chain uses TRBV14 and TRBJ2-1, with D uncertain. The CDR3 consists of 15 residues. Germline CDR1 is SGHDN and CDR2 is FVKESK. V shed 2 bases and J shed 7 bases, with 15 bases lying between them.

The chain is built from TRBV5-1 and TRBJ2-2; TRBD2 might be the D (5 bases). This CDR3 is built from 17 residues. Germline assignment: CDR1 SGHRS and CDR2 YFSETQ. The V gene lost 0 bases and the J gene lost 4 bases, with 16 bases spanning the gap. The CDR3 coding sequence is TGCGCCAGCAGCTTGGCCGGGCCCTCACGGGGCACCGGGGAGCTGTTTTTT. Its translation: CASSLAGPSRGTGELFF.

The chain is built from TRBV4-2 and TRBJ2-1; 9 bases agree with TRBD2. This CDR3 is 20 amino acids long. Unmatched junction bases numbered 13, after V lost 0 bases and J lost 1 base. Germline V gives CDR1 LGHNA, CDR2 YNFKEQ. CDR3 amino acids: CASSQDTGSSGRGSYNEQFF. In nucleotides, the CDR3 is TGTGCCAGCAGCCAAGATACAGGGAGTAGCGGGAGAGGGTCCTACAATGAGCAGTTCTTC.

The CDR3 sequence: CATSYPQGPSTDTQYF. The CDR3 DNA reads as TGTGCCACCAGCTATCCTCAGGGTCCCAGCACAGATACGCAGTATTTT. This rearrangement joins TRBV24-1 to TRBJ2-3; perhaps TRBD1 as D (5 bases). Trimming shortened V by 7 bases and J by 0 bases, and 16 bases separated the two germline ends. CDR3 length equals 16 residues. In germline, CDR1 is KGHDR, CDR2 SFDVKD.

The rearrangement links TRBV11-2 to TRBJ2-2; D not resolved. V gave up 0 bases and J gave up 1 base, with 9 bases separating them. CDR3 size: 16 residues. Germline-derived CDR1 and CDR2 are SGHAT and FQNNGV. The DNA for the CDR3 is TGTGCCAGCAGCTTAGAGGGAAATAGGAACACCGGGGAGCTGTTTTTT. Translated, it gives CASSLEGNRNTGELFF.

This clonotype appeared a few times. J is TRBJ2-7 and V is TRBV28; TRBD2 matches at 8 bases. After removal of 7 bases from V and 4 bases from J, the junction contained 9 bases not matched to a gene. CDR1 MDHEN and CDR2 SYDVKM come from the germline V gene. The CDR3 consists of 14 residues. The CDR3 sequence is CASTVGAGVYEQYF. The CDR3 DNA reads TGTGCCAGCACCGTCGGAGCGGGAGTGTACGAGCAGTACTTC.

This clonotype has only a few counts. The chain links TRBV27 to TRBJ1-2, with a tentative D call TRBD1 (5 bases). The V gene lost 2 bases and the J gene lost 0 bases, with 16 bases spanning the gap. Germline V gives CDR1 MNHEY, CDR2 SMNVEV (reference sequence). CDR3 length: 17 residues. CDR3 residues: CASSLRQGYNANYGYTF. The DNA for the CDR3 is TGTGCCAGCAGTTTACGCCAGGGATATAACGCTAACTATGGCTACACCTTC.

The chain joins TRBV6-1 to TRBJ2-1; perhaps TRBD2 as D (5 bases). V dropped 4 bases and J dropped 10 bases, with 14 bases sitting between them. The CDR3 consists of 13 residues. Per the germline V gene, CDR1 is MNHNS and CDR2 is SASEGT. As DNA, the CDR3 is TGTGCCAGCAGTGTCCTAGCTCCCAGGGAGCAGTTCTTC. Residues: CASSVLAPREQFF.

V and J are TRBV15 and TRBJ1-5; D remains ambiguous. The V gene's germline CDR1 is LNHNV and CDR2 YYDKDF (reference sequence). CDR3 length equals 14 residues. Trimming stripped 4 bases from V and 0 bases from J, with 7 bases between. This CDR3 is CATSNRGSNQPQHF. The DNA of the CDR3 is TGTGCCACCAGCAACCGAGGTAGCAATCAGCCCCAGCATTTT.

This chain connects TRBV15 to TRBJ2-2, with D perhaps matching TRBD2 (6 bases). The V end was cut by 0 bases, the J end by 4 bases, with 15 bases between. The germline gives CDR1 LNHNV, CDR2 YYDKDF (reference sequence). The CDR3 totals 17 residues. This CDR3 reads CATSRDRRGVGTGELFF. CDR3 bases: TGTGCCACCAGCAGAGATAGGAGGGGCGTCGGCACCGGGGAGCTGTTTTTT.

The CDR3 region has the DNA TGTGCCAGCAGTGACCGGGACAGGGGACGAAACGAGCAGTACTTC. This sequence encodes CASSDRDRGRNEQYF. The chain has TRBV6-1 and TRBJ2-7; 10 nucleotides match TRBD1. The germline CDR1 and CDR2 sequences are MNHNS and SASEGT. The CDR3 length is 15 residues. The V gene end was trimmed by 3 bases and the J gene end by 5 bases; junction bases not matched to a gene: 7.

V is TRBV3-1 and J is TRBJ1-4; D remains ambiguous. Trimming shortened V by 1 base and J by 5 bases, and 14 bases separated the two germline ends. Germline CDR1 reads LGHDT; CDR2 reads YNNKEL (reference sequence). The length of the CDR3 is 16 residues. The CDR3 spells CASSQVCGPQNEKLFF. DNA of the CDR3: TGTGCCAGCAGCCAAGTCTGCGGGCCCCAAAATGAAAAACTGTTTTTT.

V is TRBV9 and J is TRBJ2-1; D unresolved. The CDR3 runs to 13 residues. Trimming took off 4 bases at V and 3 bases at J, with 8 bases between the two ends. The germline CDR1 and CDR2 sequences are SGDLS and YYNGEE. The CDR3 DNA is TGTGCCAGCAGCCCCTGGGGCTACAATGAGCAGTTCTTC. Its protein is CASSPWGYNEQFF.

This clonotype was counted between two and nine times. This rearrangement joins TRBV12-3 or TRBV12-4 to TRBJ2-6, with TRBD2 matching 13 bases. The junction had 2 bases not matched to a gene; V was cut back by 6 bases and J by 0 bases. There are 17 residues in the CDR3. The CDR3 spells CASRGLAGLSGANVLTF. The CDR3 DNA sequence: TGTGCCAGCAGGGGACTAGCGGGACTCTCTGGGGCCAACGTCCTGACTTTC.

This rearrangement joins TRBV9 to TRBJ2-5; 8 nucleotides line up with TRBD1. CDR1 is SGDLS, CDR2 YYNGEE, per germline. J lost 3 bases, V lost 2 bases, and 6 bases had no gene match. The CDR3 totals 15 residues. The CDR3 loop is CASSVSPGGEETQYF. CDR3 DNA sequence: TGTGCCAGCAGCGTTAGCCCAGGGGGCGAAGAGACCCAGTACTTC.

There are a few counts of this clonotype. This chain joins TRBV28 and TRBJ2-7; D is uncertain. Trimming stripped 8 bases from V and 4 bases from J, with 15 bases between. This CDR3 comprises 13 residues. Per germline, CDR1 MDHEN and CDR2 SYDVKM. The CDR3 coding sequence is TGTGCCAGCTTAGACCCAAAGAGATACGAGCAGTACTTC. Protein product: CASLDPKRYEQYF.

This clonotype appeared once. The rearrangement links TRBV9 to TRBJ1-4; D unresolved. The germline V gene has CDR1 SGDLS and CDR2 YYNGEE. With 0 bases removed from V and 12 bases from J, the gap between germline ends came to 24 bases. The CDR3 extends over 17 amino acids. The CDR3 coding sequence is TGTGCCAGCAGCGTAGGGGATTTGAGGGCCTCCGGAACCCAACTGTTTTTT. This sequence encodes CASSVGDLRASGTQLFF.

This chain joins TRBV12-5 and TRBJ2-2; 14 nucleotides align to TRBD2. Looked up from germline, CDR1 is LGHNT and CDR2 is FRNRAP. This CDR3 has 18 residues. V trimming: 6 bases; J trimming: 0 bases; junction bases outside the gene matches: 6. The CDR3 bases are TGTGCTAGTGGGGCCGGGACTAGCGGGGGAGCGAACACCGGGGAGCTGTTTTTT. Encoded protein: CASGAGTSGGANTGELFF.

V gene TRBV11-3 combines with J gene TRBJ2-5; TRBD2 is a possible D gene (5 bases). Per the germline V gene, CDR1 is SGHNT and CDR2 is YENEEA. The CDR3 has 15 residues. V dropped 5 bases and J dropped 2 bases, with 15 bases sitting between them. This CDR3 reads CASSPGVAQQETQYF. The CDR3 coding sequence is TGTGCCAGCAGCCCCGGGGTAGCGCAACAAGAGACCCAGTACTTC.

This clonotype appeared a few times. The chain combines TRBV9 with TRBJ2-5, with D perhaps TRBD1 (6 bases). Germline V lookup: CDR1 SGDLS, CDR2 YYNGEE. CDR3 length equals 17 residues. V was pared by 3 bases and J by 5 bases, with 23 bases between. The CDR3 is CASSEGGSGALQETQYF. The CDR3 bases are TGTGCCAGCAGCGAAGGAGGATCAGGGGCCCTCCAGGAGACCCAGTACTTC. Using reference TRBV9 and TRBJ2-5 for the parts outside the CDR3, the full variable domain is DSGVTQTPKHLITATGQRVTLRCSPRSGDLSVYWYQQSLDQGLQFLIQYYNGEERAKGNILERFSAQQFPDLHSELNLSSLELGDSALYFCASSEGGSGALQETQYFGPGTRLLVL.

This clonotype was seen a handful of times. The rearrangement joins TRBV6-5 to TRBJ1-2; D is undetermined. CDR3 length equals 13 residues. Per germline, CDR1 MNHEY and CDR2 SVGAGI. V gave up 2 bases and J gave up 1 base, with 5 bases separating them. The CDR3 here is CASSYDYNYGYTF. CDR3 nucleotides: TGTGCCAGCAGTTACGACTATAACTATGGCTACACCTTC.